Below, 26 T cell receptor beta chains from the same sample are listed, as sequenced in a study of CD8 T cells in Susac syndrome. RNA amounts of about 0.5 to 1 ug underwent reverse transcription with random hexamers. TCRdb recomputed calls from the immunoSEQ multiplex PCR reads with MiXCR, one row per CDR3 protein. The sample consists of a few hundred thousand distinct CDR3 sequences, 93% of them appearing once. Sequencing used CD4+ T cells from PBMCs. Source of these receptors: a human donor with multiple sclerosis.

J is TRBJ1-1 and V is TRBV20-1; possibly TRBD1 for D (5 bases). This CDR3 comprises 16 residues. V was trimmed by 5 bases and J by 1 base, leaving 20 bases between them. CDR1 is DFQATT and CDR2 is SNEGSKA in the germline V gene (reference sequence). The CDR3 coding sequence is TGCAGTGCTCCGAATGGAGTTTGGGACCCGAACACTGAAGCTTTCTTT. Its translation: CSAPNGVWDPNTEAFF.

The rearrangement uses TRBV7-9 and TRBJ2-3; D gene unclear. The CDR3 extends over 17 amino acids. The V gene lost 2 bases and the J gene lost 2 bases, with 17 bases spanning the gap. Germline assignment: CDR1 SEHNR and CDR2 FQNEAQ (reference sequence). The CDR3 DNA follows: TGTGCCAGCAGCTTAAGCCTGGACCACCTAACCACAGATACGCAGTATTTT. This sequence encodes CASSLSLDHLTTDTQYF.

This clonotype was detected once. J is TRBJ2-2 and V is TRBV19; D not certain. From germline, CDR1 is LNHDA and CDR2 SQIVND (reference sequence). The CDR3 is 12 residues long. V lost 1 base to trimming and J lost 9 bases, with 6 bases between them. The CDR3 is CASSIGRRELFF. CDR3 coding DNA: TGTGCCAGTAGTATAGGGCGGCGGGAGCTGTTTTTT.

Here the CDR3 DNA reads TGTGCCAGTTCGGACGGTTGGGCAAGCAATCAGCCCCAGCATTTT. It encodes CASSDGWASNQPQHF. The chain has TRBV19 and TRBJ1-5, with D uncertain. CDR1 is LNHDA, CDR2 SQIVND, per germline (reference sequence). The CDR3 covers 15 residues. The V gene lost 8 bases and the J gene lost 1 base, with 15 bases spanning the gap.

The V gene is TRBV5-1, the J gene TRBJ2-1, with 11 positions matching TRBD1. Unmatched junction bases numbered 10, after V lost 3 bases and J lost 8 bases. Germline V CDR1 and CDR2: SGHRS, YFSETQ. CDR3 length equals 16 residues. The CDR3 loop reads CASSWEGTGGLDEQFF. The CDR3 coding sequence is TGCGCCAGCAGCTGGGAAGGGACAGGGGGTCTGGATGAGCAGTTCTTC.

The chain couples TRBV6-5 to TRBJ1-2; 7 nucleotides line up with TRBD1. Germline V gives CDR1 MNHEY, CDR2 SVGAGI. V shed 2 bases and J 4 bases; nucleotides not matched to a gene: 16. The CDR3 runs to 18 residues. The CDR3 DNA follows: TGTGCCAGCAGTTACCCCACCGGGACAGAAAGACGAGGCTATGGCTACACCTTC. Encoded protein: CASSYPTGTERRGYGYTF.

CDR3 in DNA: TGCAGTGCTAACCCCCGGGACAGGGTCCAAGAGACCCAGTACTTC. It yields the protein CSANPRDRVQETQYF. The chain recombines TRBV20-1 with TRBJ2-5; 9 bases map to TRBD1. This CDR3 is built from 15 residues. Per the germline V gene, CDR1 is DFQATT and CDR2 is SNEGSKA (reference sequence). Trimming at V came to 4 bases and at J to 1 base, leaving 7 bases not matched to a gene.

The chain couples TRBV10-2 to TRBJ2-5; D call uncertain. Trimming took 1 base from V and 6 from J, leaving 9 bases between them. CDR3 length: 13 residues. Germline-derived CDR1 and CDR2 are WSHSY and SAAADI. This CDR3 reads CASSELGSKTQYF. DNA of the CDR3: TGCGCCAGCAGTGAGTTAGGGTCAAAGACCCAGTACTTC.

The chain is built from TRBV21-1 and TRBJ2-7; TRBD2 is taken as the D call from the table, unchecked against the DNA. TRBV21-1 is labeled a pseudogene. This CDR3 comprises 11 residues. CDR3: CASSPRLGRYV. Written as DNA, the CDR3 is TGTGCCAGCAGCCCCCGCCTGGGGCGGTACGTC.

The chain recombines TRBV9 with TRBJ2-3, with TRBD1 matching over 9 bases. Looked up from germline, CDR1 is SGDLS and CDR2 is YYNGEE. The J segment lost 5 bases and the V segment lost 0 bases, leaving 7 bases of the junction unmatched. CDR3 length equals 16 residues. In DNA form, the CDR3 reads TGTGCCAGCAGCGTAGTAGGACAGGGGCTCGGAGATACGCAGTATTTT. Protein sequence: CASSVVGQGLGDTQYF.

The CDR3 DNA follows: TGCAGCGTTGACCCTTACCTCACAGGACTCTATGGCTACACCTTC. This sequence encodes CSVDPYLTGLYGYTF. This chain uses TRBV29-1 with TRBJ1-2, with TRBD1 as a possible D gene (5 bases). The CDR3 spans 15 residues. Germline CDR1 and CDR2: SQVTM and ANQGSEA. Trimming shortened V by 3 bases and J by 4 bases, and 18 bases separated the two germline ends.

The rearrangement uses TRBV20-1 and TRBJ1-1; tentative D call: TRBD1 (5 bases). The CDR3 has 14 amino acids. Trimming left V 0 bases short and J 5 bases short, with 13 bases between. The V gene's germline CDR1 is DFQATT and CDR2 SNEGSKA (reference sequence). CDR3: CSARDRLRVTEAFF. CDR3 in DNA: TGCAGTGCTAGAGATCGGCTCAGGGTTACTGAAGCTTTCTTT.

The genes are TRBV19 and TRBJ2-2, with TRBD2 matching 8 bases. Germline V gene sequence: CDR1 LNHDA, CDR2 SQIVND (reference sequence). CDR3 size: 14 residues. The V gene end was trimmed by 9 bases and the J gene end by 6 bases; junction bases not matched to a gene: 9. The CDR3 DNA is TGTGCCAGCCGGGAGGGTAGCGGGCCCGGGGAGCTGTTTTTT. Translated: CASREGSGPGELFF.

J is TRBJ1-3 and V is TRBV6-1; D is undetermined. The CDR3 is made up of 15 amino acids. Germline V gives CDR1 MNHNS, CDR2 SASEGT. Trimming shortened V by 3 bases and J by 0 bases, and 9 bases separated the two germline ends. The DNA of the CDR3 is TGTGCCAGCAGTGACTCGGTCTTCTCTGGAAACACCATATATTTT. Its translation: CASSDSVFSGNTIYF.

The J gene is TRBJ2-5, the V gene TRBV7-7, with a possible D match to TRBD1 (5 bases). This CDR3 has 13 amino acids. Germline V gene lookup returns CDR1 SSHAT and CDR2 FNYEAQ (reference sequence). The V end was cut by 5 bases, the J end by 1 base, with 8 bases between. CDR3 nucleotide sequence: TGTGCCAGCAGCGAAGACAGCCAAGAGACCCAGTACTTC. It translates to CASSEDSQETQYF.

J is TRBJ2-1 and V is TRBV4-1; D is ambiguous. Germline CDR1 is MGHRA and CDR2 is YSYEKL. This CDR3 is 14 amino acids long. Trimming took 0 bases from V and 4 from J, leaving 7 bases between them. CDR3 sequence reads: CASSQDRIYNEQFF. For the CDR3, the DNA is TGCGCCAGCAGCCAAGATCGGATTTACAATGAGCAGTTCTTC.

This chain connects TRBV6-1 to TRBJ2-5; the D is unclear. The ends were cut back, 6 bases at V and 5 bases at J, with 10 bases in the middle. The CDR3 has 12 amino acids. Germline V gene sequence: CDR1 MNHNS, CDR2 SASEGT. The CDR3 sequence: CASSHPWETQYF. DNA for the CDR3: TGTGCCAGCAGCCACCCGTGGGAGACCCAGTACTTC.

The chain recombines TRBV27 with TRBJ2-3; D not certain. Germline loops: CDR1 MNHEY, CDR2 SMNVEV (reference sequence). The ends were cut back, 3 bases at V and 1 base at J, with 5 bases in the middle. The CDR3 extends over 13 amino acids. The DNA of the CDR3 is TGTGCCAGCAGTTTCAGTGGCACAGATACGCAGTATTTT. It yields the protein CASSFSGTDTQYF.

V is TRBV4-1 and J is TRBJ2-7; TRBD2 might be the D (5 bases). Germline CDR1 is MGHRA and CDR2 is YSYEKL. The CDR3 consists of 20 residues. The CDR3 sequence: CANSQDFWLLRTEVNYEQYF. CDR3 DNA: TGCGCTAATAGCCAAGATTTTTGGCTATTAAGGACGGAGGTGAACTACGAGCAGTACTTC.

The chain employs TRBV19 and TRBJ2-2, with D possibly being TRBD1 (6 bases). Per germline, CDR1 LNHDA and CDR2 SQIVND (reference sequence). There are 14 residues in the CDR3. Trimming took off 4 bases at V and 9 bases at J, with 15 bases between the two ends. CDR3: CASSTGHWARELFF. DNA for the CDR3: TGTGCCAGTAGTACGGGACATTGGGCCCGGGAGCTGTTTTTT.

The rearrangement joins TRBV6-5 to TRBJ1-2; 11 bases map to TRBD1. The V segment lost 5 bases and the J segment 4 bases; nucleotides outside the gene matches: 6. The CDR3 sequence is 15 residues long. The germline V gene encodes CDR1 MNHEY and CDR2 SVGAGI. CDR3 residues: CASSDWGQGGYGYTF. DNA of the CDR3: TGTGCCAGCAGTGACTGGGGACAGGGGGGCTATGGCTACACCTTC.

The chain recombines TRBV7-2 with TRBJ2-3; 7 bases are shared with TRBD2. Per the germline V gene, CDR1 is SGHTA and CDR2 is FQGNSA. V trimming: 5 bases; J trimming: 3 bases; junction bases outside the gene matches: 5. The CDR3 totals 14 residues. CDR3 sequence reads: CASSRGLETDTQYF. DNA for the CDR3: TGTGCCAGCAGCCGCGGACTAGAAACAGATACGCAGTATTTT.

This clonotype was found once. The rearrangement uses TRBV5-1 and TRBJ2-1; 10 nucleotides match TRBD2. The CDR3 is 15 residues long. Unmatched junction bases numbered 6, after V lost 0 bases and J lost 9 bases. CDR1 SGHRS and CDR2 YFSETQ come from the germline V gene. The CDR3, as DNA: TGCGCCAGCAGCTTGGCTGGGACTAGCGAGGGTGAGCAGTTCTTC. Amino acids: CASSLAGTSEGEQFF.

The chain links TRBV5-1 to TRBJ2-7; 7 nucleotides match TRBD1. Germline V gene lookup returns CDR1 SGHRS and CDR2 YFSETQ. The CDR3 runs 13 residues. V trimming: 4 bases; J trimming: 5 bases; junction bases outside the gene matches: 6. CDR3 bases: TGCGCCAGCAGCGTGAACAGGGGCCACGAGCAGTACTTC. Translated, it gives CASSVNRGHEQYF.

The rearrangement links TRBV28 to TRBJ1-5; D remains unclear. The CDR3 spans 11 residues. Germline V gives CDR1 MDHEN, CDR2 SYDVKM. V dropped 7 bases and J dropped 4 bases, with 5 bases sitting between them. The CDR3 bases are TGTGCCAGCACCACAAATCAGCCCCAGCATTTT. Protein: CASTTNQPQHF.

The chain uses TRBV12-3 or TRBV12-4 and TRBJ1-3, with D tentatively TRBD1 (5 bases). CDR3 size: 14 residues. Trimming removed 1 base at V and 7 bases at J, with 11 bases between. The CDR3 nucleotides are TGTGCCAGCAGTTTAGGGGGGGTCTCTAACACCATATATTTT. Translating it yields CASSLGGVSNTIYF.